Shown below are 18 T cell receptor beta chains from a single sample sequenced in a study of blood T cell repertoires in COVID-19. Data came from immunoSEQ multiplex PCR; TCRdb stores just in-frame clones and leaves some out. The table shows about 160,000 clones, with approximately 86% occurring only once. Sequencing input: peripheral blood. These receptors were obtained from a woman aged 40-49 years with COVID-19, enrolled during active disease.

This chain connects TRBV7-5 to TRBJ1-5. TRBV7-5 is deemed a pseudogene. The CDR3 totals 13 residues. In DNA form, the CDR3 reads TGTGTCAGAAGCTCCGGGGGCAATCAGCCCCAGCATTTT. Encoded protein: CVRSSGGNQPQHF.

This chain connects TRBV25-1 to TRBJ1-1, with 8 bases fitting TRBD1. V lost 4 bases and J lost 2; bases outside the gene matches: 9. This CDR3 is built from 16 residues. Germline CDR1 is MGHDK and CDR2 is SYGVNS. In nucleotides, the CDR3 is TGTGCCAGCAGTGCCTGGCCAACAGGGGGTAACACTGAAGCTTTCTTT. Protein sequence: CASSAWPTGGNTEAFF.

V usage is TRBV2 and J usage is TRBJ2-5; D gene uncertain. The length of the CDR3 is 12 residues. The V gene's germline CDR1 is SNHLY and CDR2 FYNNEI. V lost 9 bases and J 1 base, leaving 9 bases between the germline ends. The DNA of the CDR3 is TGTGCCAGGACTCTTACCCAAGAGACCCAGTACTTC. This codes for CARTLTQETQYF.

This clone showed up many times. The chain couples TRBV4-1 to TRBJ1-2, with D hard to call. Trimming removed 1 base from V and 8 bases from J, with 11 bases in between. Germline lookup yields CDR1 MGHRA and CDR2 YSYEKL. The length of the CDR3 is 13 residues. The CDR3 nucleotides read TGCGCCAGCAGCCAAGCCGGAGACCGGGGCTACACCTTC. As protein: CASSQAGDRGYTF.

The chain employs TRBV30 and TRBJ2-3, with D possibly matching TRBD2 (5 bases). Germline CDR1 GTSNPN, CDR2 SVGIG (reference sequence). CDR3 length: 14 residues. The germline V and J ends were trimmed by 6 bases and 4 bases, with 17 bases remaining between them. The CDR3 DNA follows: TGTGCCTGTCGGACTCCCGGTCGCTCAGATACGCAGTATTTT. Translation: CACRTPGRSDTQYF.

This chain uses TRBV2 with TRBJ1-1; no definite D call. The CDR3 covers 17 residues. Trimming removed 7 bases at V and 0 bases at J, with 21 bases between. Germline CDR1 SNHLY, CDR2 FYNNEI. The CDR3 reads CASIQGRAGVMNTEAFF. The DNA of the CDR3 is TGTGCCAGCATTCAAGGACGCGCCGGGGTTATGAACACTGAAGCTTTCTTT. Full variable domain (rest looked up from reference TRBV2 and TRBJ1-1): EPEVTQTPSHQVTQMGQEVILRCVPISNHLYFYWYRQILGQKVEFLVSFYNNEISEKSEIFDDQFSVERPDGSNFTLKIRSTKLEDSAMYFCASIQGRAGVMNTEAFFGQGTRLTVV.

The genes are TRBV4-2 and TRBJ2-3; 16 bases agree with TRBD2. Germline CDR1 reads LGHNA; CDR2 reads YNFKEQ. Trimming cost V 0 bases and J 3 bases; bases outside gene matches: 6. The CDR3 covers 19 residues. The CDR3 DNA sequence: TGTGCCAGCAGCCAAGATAGGGGACTAGCGGGAGGGTCGACAGATACGCAGTATTTT. The encoded protein is CASSQDRGLAGGSTDTQYF.

The V call is TRBV11-2, the J call TRBJ2-1; 13 bases fit TRBD2. V trimming: 10 bases; J trimming: 7 bases; junction bases outside the gene matches: 10. CDR1 and CDR2 from the germline V gene are SGHAT and FQNNGV. CDR3 length: 15 amino acids. The CDR3 DNA reads as TGTGCCACGGGTGTCGGACTAGCGGGAGCTAATGAGCAGTTCTTC. As protein: CATGVGLAGANEQFF.

The J gene is TRBJ2-7, the V gene TRBV27, with 8 nucleotides matching TRBD1. The CDR3 totals 13 residues. V gave up 6 bases and J gave up 3 bases; unmatched junction bases: 4. CDR1 and CDR2 from the germline V gene are MNHEY and SMNVEV (reference sequence). CDR3 sequence reads: CASSLTGDYEQYF. The CDR3 DNA reads as TGTGCCAGCAGCCTGACAGGGGACTACGAGCAGTACTTC.

This clone was recorded many times. V usage is TRBV4-1 and J usage is TRBJ2-2; weak D call: TRBD2 (5 bases). CDR1 and CDR2 (germline): MGHRA, YSYEKL. Between the trimmed V and J ends, which lost 1 base and 0 bases, there was a span of 12 bases. The CDR3 is 17 residues long. CDR3 loop: CASSQVGLAANTGELFF. DNA of the CDR3: TGCGCCAGCAGCCAAGTAGGGCTAGCTGCGAACACCGGGGAGCTGTTTTTT.

The chain recombines TRBV6-1 with TRBJ1-1; D not certain. Germline V gene data show CDR1 as MNHNS and CDR2 as SASEGT. The CDR3 has 15 amino acids. Trimming cost V 3 bases and J 3 bases, with 14 bases left between them. The CDR3 region has the DNA TGTGCCAGCAGTGACGGGTTTTCGTGGGACACTGAAGCTTTCTTT. Protein product: CASSDGFSWDTEAFF.

The J gene is TRBJ1-2, the V gene TRBV19; D remains unclear. The V end was cut by 7 bases, the J end by 8 bases, with 17 bases between. Germline CDR1 LNHDA, CDR2 SQIVND (reference sequence). The CDR3 loop spans 13 amino acids. The CDR3 DNA reads TGTGCCAGTACCACGCGGGCCCCACACGGCTACACCTTC. Its protein product is CASTTRAPHGYTF.

This CDR3 is CASSLVFGQGGYNEQFF. The CDR3 DNA follows: TGTGCCAGCAGCTTAGTCTTCGGACAGGGTGGCTACAATGAGCAGTTCTTC. The chain combines TRBV11-2 with TRBJ2-1; TRBD1 aligns across 8 bases. V gave up 1 base and J gave up 3 bases; unmatched junction bases: 8. CDR3 size: 17 residues. CDR1 is SGHAT, CDR2 FQNNGV, per germline.

V gene TRBV5-4 combines with J gene TRBJ2-5; 9 bases align to TRBD2. CDR3 length: 15 residues. V trimming: 4 bases; J trimming: 4 bases; junction bases outside the gene matches: 8. Germline-derived CDR1 and CDR2 are SGHNT and YYREEE (reference sequence). As DNA, the CDR3 is TGTGCCAGCAGCAACGAGCGGGGGGACATAGAGACCCAGTACTTC. Amino acid sequence: CASSNERGDIETQYF.

V gene TRBV5-4 combines with J gene TRBJ2-1, with a tentative D call TRBD2 (5 bases). The CDR3 sequence is 15 residues long. The germline V and J ends were trimmed by 5 bases and 0 bases, with 12 bases remaining between them. Germline-derived CDR1 and CDR2 are SGHNT and YYREEE (reference sequence). CDR3 sequence: CASRLDRSSYNEQFF. The CDR3 DNA reads TGTGCCAGCAGACTAGACCGGAGCTCCTACAATGAGCAGTTCTTC.

CDR3: CATSAAGSSFAEQYF. The CDR3 coding sequence is TGTGCCACCAGCGCGGCGGGTTCATCTTTCGCCGAGCAGTACTTC. This rearrangement joins TRBV15 to TRBJ2-7; D is perhaps TRBD2 (5 bases). The CDR3 is 15 residues long. The ends were cut back, 5 bases at V and 6 bases at J, with 20 bases in the middle. Germline V gives CDR1 LNHNV, CDR2 YYDKDF (reference sequence).

The chain is built from TRBV11-3 and TRBJ2-3, with TRBD2 as a possible D gene (7 bases). The CDR3 loop spans 16 amino acids. V dropped 1 base and J dropped 2 bases, with 13 bases sitting between them. Germline V gene data show CDR1 as SGHNT and CDR2 as YENEEA. The CDR3 coding sequence is TGTGCCAGCAGCTTAGGAGGGGGAGGGGTCACAGATACGCAGTATTTT. This translates into CASSLGGGGVTDTQYF.

This chain joins TRBV3-1 (or the pseudogene TRBV3-2) and TRBJ2-3, with TRBD2 identical over 9 bases. With V trimmed by 8 bases and J by 0 bases, 3 bases remained unmatched. Germline lookup yields CDR1 LGHDT and CDR2 YNNKEL (reference sequence). The CDR3 is 14 residues long. CDR3 sequence (DNA): TGTGCCAGCCGGCGGGAGGGGAGCACAGATACGCAGTATTTT. Translated: CASRREGSTDTQYF.